These 26 T cell receptor beta chains share one sample of origin, sequenced in a study of PD-1 blockade in classical Hodgkin lymphoma. Time point described: cycle 4 day 1 (C4D1), after five to seven weeks of nivolumab. Each of the patients experienced relapse following autologous stem cell transplantation, and their brentuximab vedotin exposure differed. Profiling relied on immunoSEQ multiplex PCR, and the TCRdb table lists in-frame clones only, not all of them. The sample includes around 50,000 clones, nearly 90% of them seen just once. Sequencing used peripheral blood mononuclear cells (PBMCs), obtained before the fourth cycle of nivolumab. The source of these receptors is a human donor with classical Hodgkin lymphoma.

V and J are TRBV6-6 and TRBJ2-5; a possible D gene is TRBD2 (5 bases). CDR1 and CDR2 (germline): MNHNY, SVGAGI (reference sequence). The CDR3 is 15 residues long. Trimming stripped 0 bases from V and 4 bases from J, with 12 bases between. The CDR3 DNA reads TGTGCCAGCAGTTACTCGCGGTTAGCGATAGAGACCCAGTACTTC. Translated: CASSYSRLAIETQYF.

The rearrangement links TRBV12-5 to TRBJ2-5; D is possibly TRBD1 (5 bases). The V gene's germline CDR1 is LGHNT and CDR2 FRNRAP. V was clipped by 5 bases and J by 9 bases, with 10 bases between them. This CDR3 is 11 amino acids long. CDR3 in amino acids: CASGLQGAQYF. CDR3 sequence (DNA): TGTGCTAGTGGTCTCCAAGGGGCCCAGTACTTC.

The chain employs TRBV6-1 and TRBJ2-7; 8 nucleotides agree with TRBD1. Germline V gene sequence: CDR1 MNHNS, CDR2 SASEGT. This CDR3 has 15 residues. With 3 bases clipped from V and 3 bases from J, the junction kept 7 bases outside the gene matches. As DNA, the CDR3 is TGTGCCAGCAGTGACCGGGACAGGTTATTCTACGAGCAGTACTTC. Translating it yields CASSDRDRLFYEQYF.

The chain carries TRBV29-1 and TRBJ2-7; possible D gene TRBD1, 6 bases. CDR3 length: 13 residues. The germline V and J ends were trimmed by 4 bases and 0 bases, with 10 bases remaining between them. Germline V gene data show CDR1 as SQVTM and CDR2 as ANQGSEA. Here the CDR3 DNA reads TGCAGCGTTGGTAGAGGGGGCTCCTACGAGCAGTACTTC. This sequence encodes CSVGRGGSYEQYF.

This clone was seen only a few times. V and J are TRBV5-1 and TRBJ2-7; 8 bases agree with TRBD2. V lost 0 bases, J lost 5 bases, and 7 bases stayed unmatched. Germline CDR1 and CDR2: SGHRS and YFSETQ. The CDR3 has 15 amino acids. This CDR3 reads CASSLAGAGVDEQYF. In nucleotides, the CDR3 is TGCGCCAGCAGCTTGGCGGGAGCGGGAGTGGACGAGCAGTACTTC.

The chain combines TRBV5-8 with TRBJ1-1; tentative D call: TRBD1 (6 bases). V gave up 4 bases and J gave up 7 bases, with 14 bases separating them. Germline loops: CDR1 SGHTS, CDR2 YDEGEE. The length of the CDR3 is 13 residues. The chain's CDR3 is CASSLTGPVEAFF. DNA for the CDR3: TGTGCCAGCAGCCTTACAGGGCCTGTTGAAGCTTTCTTT.

This clone has just one count. This chain links TRBV5-6 with TRBJ2-7; D may correspond to TRBD1 or TRBD2 (6 bases each). V gave up 0 bases and J gave up 5 bases, with 15 bases separating them. Germline values: CDR1 SGHDT, CDR2 YYEEEE. The CDR3 is 15 amino acids. The CDR3 loop is CASSLAGAVFDEQYF. The CDR3 DNA reads as TGTGCCAGCAGCTTGGCGGGGGCAGTGTTTGACGAGCAGTACTTC.

The rearrangement links TRBV27 to TRBJ1-5, with D perhaps TRBD1 (5 bases). Trimming stripped 5 bases from V and 4 bases from J, with 12 bases between. This CDR3 contains 14 residues. The germline V gene has CDR1 MNHEY and CDR2 SMNVEV (reference sequence). The DNA for the CDR3 is TGTGCCAGCAGTCCAGGGTTGGGGAATCAGCCCCAGCATTTT. This translates into CASSPGLGNQPQHF.

The J gene is TRBJ2-1, the V gene TRBV7-3; possibly TRBD2 for D (7 bases). CDR3 length: 14 amino acids. Trimming shortened V by 5 bases and J by 5 bases, and 13 bases separated the two germline ends. Germline lookup yields CDR1 SGHTA and CDR2 FQGTGA. The DNA of the CDR3 is TGTGCCAGCAGCCGCCGGGGGGCAGACAATGAGCAGTTCTTC. Protein: CASSRRGADNEQFF.

The rearrangement joins TRBV5-1 to TRBJ2-5; D is unresolved. Germline CDR1 SGHRS, CDR2 YFSETQ. V gave up 7 bases and J gave up 13 bases, with 8 bases separating them. The CDR3 has 8 residues. The DNA for the CDR3 is TGCGCCAGCGGCCCCTGGTACTTC. The encoded protein is CASGPWYF.

This sequence joins TRBV7-6 and TRBJ2-4; D assignment may be TRBD1 or TRBD2 (6 bases each). Germline lookup yields CDR1 SGHVS and CDR2 FNYEAQ. Between the trimmed V and J ends, which lost 1 base and 2 bases, there was a span of 15 bases. The length of the CDR3 is 17 residues. The CDR3 region is CASSLGPGALTKNIQYF. Here the CDR3 DNA reads TGTGCCAGCAGCTTAGGACCGGGGGCGCTGACCAAAAACATTCAGTACTTC.

The V call is TRBV18, the J call TRBJ2-5; TRBD2 matches 7 bases. V dropped 3 bases and J dropped 3; count of bases not matched to a gene: 7. CDR1 is KGHSH, CDR2 LQKENI, per germline. The CDR3 sequence is 15 residues long. The CDR3 DNA sequence: TGTGCCAGCTCACCGTTCACGGGGGGTGAAGAGACCCAGTACTTC. Its translation: CASSPFTGGEETQYF.

This chain joins TRBV9 and TRBJ2-3; the D is unclear. CDR3 length: 14 residues. Trimming removed 3 bases from V and 4 bases from J, with 12 bases in between. Germline CDR1 is SGDLS and CDR2 is YYNGEE. For the CDR3, the DNA is TGTGCCAGCAGCGCCGACGAAGGCCCAGATACGCAGTATTTT. Its translation is CASSADEGPDTQYF.

V and J are TRBV11-2 and TRBJ1-1; D is uncertain. Trimming left V 2 bases short and J 1 base short, with 14 bases between. The germline CDR1 and CDR2 sequences are SGHAT and FQNNGV. The CDR3 loop spans 16 amino acids. The CDR3 protein is CASSLNNYGGNTEAFF. The CDR3 coding sequence is TGTGCCAGCAGCTTAAATAATTACGGAGGGAACACTGAAGCTTTCTTT. Complete variable domain (other parts from reference TRBV11-2 and TRBJ1-1): EAGVAQSPRYKIIEKRQSVAFWCNPISGHATLYWYQQILGQGPKLLIQFQNNGVVDDSQLPKDRFSAERLKGVDSTLKIQPAKLEDSAVYLCASSLNNYGGNTEAFFGQGTRLTVV.

This clone was observed a few times. The chain links TRBV19 to TRBJ2-3, with TRBD2 matching over 9 bases. The CDR3 loop spans 15 amino acids. J gave up 3 bases and V 5 bases, and 6 bases lay outside the gene matches. In germline, CDR1 is LNHDA, CDR2 SQIVND (reference sequence). CDR3 sequence: CASSSGLAATDTQYF. The CDR3 nucleotides are TGTGCCAGTAGTTCGGGACTAGCCGCTACAGATACGCAGTATTTT.

The table lists this clone with a count of one. This sequence joins TRBV7-9 and TRBJ1-3, with D possibly being TRBD1 (5 bases). Germline lookup yields CDR1 SEHNR and CDR2 FQNEAQ (reference sequence). Trimming shortened V by 5 bases and J by 2 bases, and 13 bases separated the two germline ends. This CDR3 region has 15 residues. Here the CDR3 DNA reads TGTGCCAGCAGCGCCCATCCAGGGACTGGAAACACCATATATTTT. Protein: CASSAHPGTGNTIYF.

This chain links TRBV19 with TRBJ2-1; 8 nucleotides line up with TRBD1. This CDR3 is 14 amino acids long. Germline V CDR1 and CDR2: LNHDA, SQIVND (reference sequence). V lost 3 bases, J lost 7 bases, and 5 bases stayed unmatched. DNA of the CDR3: TGTGCCAGTAGTATTGGGACAGGCCGAAATGAGCAGTTCTTC. It codes for CASSIGTGRNEQFF.

This clone came up once. V gene TRBV21-1 combines with J gene TRBJ2-5; TRBD2 is taken as the D call from the table, unchecked against the DNA. TRBV21-1 constitutes a pseudogene. This CDR3 spans 16 amino acids. The CDR3 protein is CASSTQTSGTQETQYF. The CDR3 DNA sequence: TGTGCCAGCAGCACTCAGACTAGCGGGACCCAAGAGACCCAGTACTTC.

The chain recombines TRBV7-3 with TRBJ2-3; 9 nucleotides match TRBD2. This CDR3 spans 15 amino acids. The germline V gene has CDR1 SGHTA and CDR2 FQGTGA. The V segment lost 4 bases and the J segment 3 bases; nucleotides outside the gene matches: 5. The CDR3 reads CASSSRLAGTDTQYF. CDR3 nucleotides: TGTGCCAGCAGCTCAAGGCTAGCGGGAACAGATACGCAGTATTTT.

This clone was recorded once. The chain employs TRBV2 and TRBJ2-2; TRBD2 matches 8 bases. Germline CDR1 SNHLY, CDR2 FYNNEI. J was trimmed by 5 bases and V by 5 bases; bases with no gene match: 4. The CDR3 has 14 residues. The CDR3: CASSHSGGTGELFF. Here the CDR3 DNA reads TGTGCCAGCAGTCACTCGGGAGGGACCGGGGAGCTGTTTTTT. The full variable domain, its missing parts supplied by reference TRBV2 and TRBJ2-2, is EPEVTQTPSHQVTQMGQEVILRCVPISNHLYFYWYRQILGQKVEFLVSFYNNEISEKSEIFDDQFSVERPDGSNFTLKIRSTKLEDSAMYFCASSHSGGTGELFFGEGSRLTVL.

The chain couples TRBV28 to TRBJ2-5, with unresolved D. The length of the CDR3 is 14 residues. V was clipped by 5 bases and J by 3 bases, with 13 bases between them. Per germline, CDR1 MDHEN and CDR2 SYDVKM. CDR3 nucleotide sequence: TGTGCCAGCAGTCCTAGACGTCTGAAAGAGACCCAGTACTTC. It translates to CASSPRRLKETQYF.

The chain combines TRBV28 with TRBJ2-3; TRBD2 matches at 8 bases. Germline values: CDR1 MDHEN, CDR2 SYDVKM. Trimming at V came to 7 bases and at J to 0 bases, leaving 15 bases not matched to a gene. CDR3 size: 18 residues. The CDR3 DNA is TGTGCCAGCATTAGGCCCCTACTACTAGCGGTTAGCACAGATACGCAGTATTTT. Its protein is CASIRPLLLAVSTDTQYF.

This clone appeared a few times. This sequence joins TRBV5-4 and TRBJ2-2, with 7 bases that match TRBD2. The V gene's germline CDR1 is SGHNT and CDR2 YYREEE (reference sequence). The CDR3 spans 19 residues. Germline trimming cut 5 bases from V and 0 bases from J; bases unmatched to any gene: 16. The CDR3 is CASSGGGPSRWANTGELFF. The CDR3 DNA reads as TGTGCCAGCAGTGGGGGAGGGCCGTCTCGGTGGGCGAACACCGGGGAGCTGTTTTTT.

V usage is TRBV10-3 and J usage is TRBJ2-7, with 8 bases lining up with TRBD1. V shed 4 bases and J 5 bases; nucleotides not matched to a gene: 7. The CDR3 covers 14 residues. CDR1 is ENHRY and CDR2 is SYGVKD in the germline V gene. The CDR3 DNA is TGTGCCATCAGTGTGGGACAGGAATACCACGAGCAGTACTTC. Amino acid sequence: CAISVGQEYHEQYF.

The J gene is TRBJ2-1, the V gene TRBV19, with D maybe TRBD2 (7 bases). Trimming stripped 8 bases from V and 8 bases from J, with 19 bases between. The CDR3 extends over 14 amino acids. From germline, CDR1 is LNHDA and CDR2 SQIVND (reference sequence). Written as DNA, the CDR3 is TGTGCCAGTGGGCAGGGGAGGGTATCCGATGAGCAGTTCTTC. Its translation: CASGQGRVSDEQFF.

The chain combines TRBV7-9 with TRBJ2-1; TRBD2 agrees at 8 bases. Germline assignment: CDR1 SEHNR and CDR2 FQNEAQ (reference sequence). This CDR3 region has 19 residues. The J segment lost 7 bases and the V segment lost 8 bases, leaving 25 bases of the junction unmatched. The CDR3: CASRPRDGRGISRSNEQFF. The DNA of the CDR3 is TGTGCCAGCCGCCCTAGGGACGGGAGGGGAATTTCCCGAAGTAATGAGCAGTTCTTC.